These 13 T cell receptor beta chains share one sample of origin, sequenced in a study of T cells in localized non-small cell lung cancer. Clones were read by immunoSEQ multiplex PCR, and TCRdb kept only the in-frame ones, dropping some. The sample carries about 78,000 clones, 70% to 90% recorded once. Sequenced here: peripheral blood, sampled before any cancer treatment. Receptor source: a man aged 35 to 70 with stage I lung adenocarcinoma.

This chain connects TRBV9 to TRBJ1-1; D remains unclear. The CDR3 is made up of 14 amino acids. CDR1 is SGDLS, CDR2 YYNGEE, per germline. V was clipped by 4 bases and J by 6 bases, with 16 bases between them. The CDR3 is CASSPWVSEPEAFF. CDR3 nucleotide sequence: TGTGCCAGCAGCCCATGGGTATCCGAACCTGAAGCTTTCTTT.

The chain joins TRBV10-2 to TRBJ2-7, with 8 bases fitting TRBD2. The CDR3 has 13 residues. The trim removed 8 bases at V and 0 bases at J, leaving 3 bases unmatched. CDR1 and CDR2 from the germline V gene are WSHSY and SAAADI. CDR3 in DNA: TGCGCCAGCGGCGGGAGGAGCTCCTACGAGCAGTACTTC. As protein: CASGGRSSYEQYF.

The genes are TRBV6-6 and TRBJ2-2; tentatively, D is TRBD2 (5 bases). The CDR3 runs to 14 residues. Trimming shortened V by 8 bases and J by 2 bases, and 12 bases separated the two germline ends. CDR1 and CDR2 from the germline V gene are MNHNY and SVGAGI (reference sequence). The CDR3 protein is CASSSWTNTGELFF. The CDR3 nucleotides read TGTGCCAGCTCGTCATGGACTAACACCGGGGAGCTGTTTTTT.

The J gene is TRBJ1-3, the V gene TRBV30, with 8 nucleotides matching TRBD1. This CDR3 region has 17 residues. The ends lost 0 bases at V and 0 bases at J; junction bases unmatched: 7. Germline CDR1 GTSNPN, CDR2 SVGIG (reference sequence). As DNA, the CDR3 is TGTGCCTGGAGTGTTGGGACAGGATTCTACTCTGGAAACACCATATATTTT. The encoded protein is CAWSVGTGFYSGNTIYF.

This clone was counted once. This chain joins TRBV4-3 and TRBJ2-3; D is possibly TRBD1 (6 bases). Trimming removed 1 base from V and 5 bases from J, with 10 bases in between. There are 14 residues in the CDR3. CDR1 LGHNA and CDR2 YSLEER come from the germline V gene. This CDR3 is CASSQALGGDTQYF. The DNA for the CDR3 is TGCGCCAGCAGCCAAGCCTTAGGGGGAGATACGCAGTATTTT.

J is TRBJ1-5 and V is TRBV11-1, with a tentative D call TRBD1 (6 bases). The length of the CDR3 is 15 residues. V was cut by 1 base and J by 4 bases, with 11 bases left in between. Germline V gene lookup returns CDR1 SGHAT and CDR2 FQDESV (reference sequence). CDR3 in amino acids: CASSLGRGKNQPQHF. In DNA form, the CDR3 reads TGTGCCAGCAGCTTAGGAAGGGGGAAAAATCAGCCCCAGCATTTT.

CDR3 nucleotide sequence: TGTGCCAGCAGCGTAGAGGGATTCTCTGGAAACACCATATATTTT. Amino acids: CASSVEGFSGNTIYF. The gene calls are TRBV9 and TRBJ1-3; D gene uncertain. V lost 0 bases and J 0 bases, leaving 7 bases between the germline ends. This CDR3 has 15 residues. The germline gives CDR1 SGDLS, CDR2 YYNGEE. Complete variable domain (other parts from reference TRBV9 and TRBJ1-3): DSGVTQTPKHLITATGQRVTLRCSPRSGDLSVYWYQQSLDQGLQFLIQYYNGEERAKGNILERFSAQQFPDLHSELNLSSLELGDSALYFCASSVEGFSGNTIYFGEGSWLTVV.

The chain combines TRBV7-2 with TRBJ2-4, with 13 bases that match TRBD2. There are 16 residues in the CDR3. From germline, CDR1 is SGHTA and CDR2 FQGNSA. V shed 1 base, J shed 7 bases, and the junction held 4 bases outside the gene matches. The CDR3 coding sequence is TGTGCCAGCAGCTTAGGGACTAGCGGGGGTAGTAACATTCAGTACTTC. It codes for CASSLGTSGGSNIQYF.

The CDR3 here is CASRSSRGRGGMNTEAFF. CDR3 nucleotides: TGTGCCAGCCGCTCATCGAGGGGTAGGGGCGGAATGAACACTGAAGCTTTCTTT. This chain links TRBV28 with TRBJ1-1; D possibly corresponds to TRBD1 (5 bases). V was trimmed by 8 bases and J by 0 bases, leaving 25 bases between them. This CDR3 region has 18 residues. The germline gives CDR1 MDHEN, CDR2 SYDVKM. The variable domain in full, with the rest retrieved from reference TRBV28 and TRBJ1-1, is DVKVTQSSRYLVKRTGEKVFLECVQDMDHENMFWYRQDPGLGLRLIYFSYDVKMKEKGDIPEGYSVSREKKERFSLILESASTNQTSMYLCASRSSRGRGGMNTEAFFGQGTRLTVV.

The count of this clone is one. The J gene is TRBJ2-1, the V gene TRBV29-1; D is possibly TRBD1 (7 bases). V was clipped by 5 bases and J by 7 bases, with 21 bases between them. Germline V CDR1 and CDR2: SQVTM, ANQGSEA. This CDR3 is built from 15 residues. Here the CDR3 reads CSVQSSGGGLNEQFF. CDR3 bases: TGCAGCGTTCAGTCCTCAGGGGGAGGTCTTAATGAGCAGTTCTTC.

This rearrangement joins TRBV2 to TRBJ2-1, with 10 bases lining up with TRBD2. Trimming took 1 base from V and 9 from J; bases not matched to a gene: 9. This CDR3 has 16 amino acids. Germline CDR1 reads SNHLY; CDR2 reads FYNNEI. CDR3 loop: CASSEGGLANFSEQFF. CDR3 nucleotides: TGTGCCAGCAGTGAAGGGGGACTAGCGAATTTTAGTGAGCAGTTCTTC.

The chain couples TRBV27 to TRBJ2-7; no definite D call. V was clipped by 4 bases and J by 2 bases, with 15 bases between them. CDR3 length equals 15 residues. Germline V gives CDR1 MNHEY, CDR2 SMNVEV (reference sequence). CDR3: CASSYSRSLTYEQYF. The CDR3 DNA reads as TGTGCCAGCAGTTATTCCCGAAGCCTTACCTACGAGCAGTACTTC.

Here the CDR3 reads CASSLRGQGREQYF. The CDR3 nucleotides are TGCGCCAGCAGCTTGAGAGGACAGGGCCGGGAGCAGTACTTC. The rearrangement joins TRBV5-1 to TRBJ2-7, with 8 bases aligning to TRBD1. The CDR3 totals 14 residues. Per germline, CDR1 SGHRS and CDR2 YFSETQ. J was trimmed by 7 bases and V by 1 base; bases with no gene match: 7. The variable domain in full, completed from reference TRBV5-1 and TRBJ2-7, reads KAGVTQTPRYLIKTRGQQVTLSCSPISGHRSVSWYQQTPGQGLQFLFEYFSETQRNKGNFPGRFSGRQFSNSRSEMNVSTLELGDSALYLCASSLRGQGREQYFGPGTRLTVT.